The 12 T cell receptor beta chains given below trace back to one sample, sequenced in a study of blood T cell repertoires in COVID-19. The data were produced by immunoSEQ multiplex PCR, yet TCRdb's version contains in-frame clones alone and is incomplete. The repertoire holds about 160,000 clones, approximately 81% seen once, with about 5.8% in the top ten. The sample comprised peripheral blood. These receptors were taken from a woman aged 50 to 65 with COVID-19, enrolled during active disease.

This clone has just a few counts. V and J are TRBV13 and TRBJ1-6; maybe TRBD1 (6 bases). Germline lookup yields CDR1 PRHDT and CDR2 FYEKMQ (reference sequence). With 3 bases removed from V and 10 bases from J, the gap between germline ends came to 13 bases. The CDR3 covers 14 residues. This CDR3 is CASSLGRGSSPLHF. The DNA for the CDR3 is TGTGCCAGCAGCTTGGGCAGGGGAAGCTCACCCCTCCACTTT.

The J gene is TRBJ2-3, the V gene TRBV7-2, with unresolved D. Trimming took 1 base from V and 3 from J, leaving 11 bases between them. Germline V CDR1 and CDR2: SGHTA, FQGNSA. The CDR3 consists of 15 residues. CDR3 residues: CASSLGPSITDTQYF. DNA of the CDR3: TGTGCCAGCAGCTTAGGGCCTTCCATAACAGATACGCAGTATTTT.

This chain links TRBV7-3 with TRBJ2-2, with TRBD1 matching over 7 bases. The CDR3 extends over 16 amino acids. Germline CDR1 and CDR2: SGHTA and FQGTGA. The V gene end was trimmed by 1 base and the J gene end by 5 bases; junction bases not matched to a gene: 7. The CDR3 sequence is CASSLRGGGLTGELFF. CDR3 nucleotide sequence: TGTGCCAGCAGCTTAAGAGGGGGCGGTCTGACCGGGGAGCTGTTTTTT.

The chain uses TRBV5-1 and TRBJ1-3; 9 bases agree with TRBD1. The trim removed 3 bases at V and 7 bases at J, leaving 5 bases unmatched. The CDR3 contains 14 residues. The germline gives CDR1 SGHRS, CDR2 YFSETQ. The CDR3 DNA reads TGCGCCAGCAGCTCGACAGGGGGTTGGAACACCATATATTTT. This encodes CASSSTGGWNTIYF.

This clone appeared once. The chain combines TRBV27 with TRBJ2-3, with 10 bases that match TRBD1. This CDR3 comprises 14 residues. The germline gives CDR1 MNHEY, CDR2 SMNVEV (reference sequence). With V trimmed by 6 bases and J by 6 bases, 6 bases remained unmatched. This CDR3 reads CASRLDRGPDTQYF. In DNA, the CDR3 is TGTGCCAGCAGGTTAGACAGGGGGCCTGATACGCAGTATTTT.

This rearrangement joins TRBV3-1 (or the pseudogene TRBV3-2) to TRBJ1-2; D gene unclear. Germline V CDR1 and CDR2: LGHDT, YNNKEL (reference sequence). V gave up 0 bases and J gave up 8 bases, with 10 bases separating them. The CDR3 spans 13 residues. The CDR3 DNA reads as TGTGCCAGCAGCCAAGATCAGCGGAGCGGCTACACCTTC. Residues: CASSQDQRSGYTF.

The chain has TRBV3-1 (or the pseudogene TRBV3-2) and TRBJ1-3, with unresolved D. The germline V and J ends were trimmed by 1 base and 0 bases, with 10 bases remaining between them. This CDR3 region has 16 residues. The germline CDR1 and CDR2 sequences are LGHDT and YNNKEL (reference sequence). CDR3 sequence: CASSQVGGYSGNTIYF. CDR3 DNA: TGTGCCAGCAGCCAAGTGGGAGGATACTCTGGAAACACCATATATTTT.

The CDR3 reads CASSQDGHSVLHF. DNA for the CDR3: TGTGCCAGCAGCCAAGATGGACACTCAGTCCTCCACTTT. The chain couples TRBV3-1 (or the pseudogene TRBV3-2) to TRBJ1-6; D might be TRBD1 (5 bases). The CDR3 has 13 amino acids. Deletions cut 0 bases from V and 15 bases from J, with 12 bases between. The germline V gene has CDR1 LGHDT and CDR2 YNNKEL (reference sequence).

A few counts support this clone. V usage is TRBV3-1 (or the pseudogene TRBV3-2) and J usage is TRBJ1-5, with D maybe TRBD1 (5 bases). Trimming left V 1 base short and J 2 bases short, with 12 bases between. The CDR3 contains 16 residues. CDR1 is LGHDT, CDR2 YNNKEL, per germline (reference sequence). The CDR3 region is CASSQGPATGNQPQHF. DNA of the CDR3: TGTGCCAGCAGCCAAGGACCGGCGACAGGCAATCAGCCCCAGCATTTT.

The V gene is TRBV7-9, the J gene TRBJ2-7; the D is unclear. CDR1 and CDR2 from the germline V gene are SEHNR and FQNEAQ (reference sequence). The CDR3 contains 12 residues. V lost 1 base to trimming and J lost 3 bases, with 4 bases between them. For the CDR3, the DNA is TGTGCCAGCAGCTTAGTCGGCTACGAGCAGTACTTC. The encoded protein is CASSLVGYEQYF.

This sequence joins TRBV7-2 and TRBJ2-7; 9 positions agree with TRBD1. Unmatched junction bases numbered 5, after V lost 5 bases and J lost 3 bases. The CDR3 is made up of 14 amino acids. Germline CDR1 reads SGHTA; CDR2 reads FQGNSA. The chain's CDR3 is CASSMDRGLYEQYF. CDR3 nucleotide sequence: TGTGCCAGCAGCATGGACAGGGGCCTCTACGAGCAGTACTTC.

The J gene is TRBJ2-1, the V gene TRBV2; 8 bases agree with TRBD1. The germline CDR1 and CDR2 sequences are SNHLY and FYNNEI. The CDR3 length is 13 residues. The V segment lost 6 bases and the J segment 9 bases; nucleotides outside the gene matches: 7. The CDR3: CASSKDREAEQFF. The CDR3 DNA reads as TGTGCCAGCAGCAAGGACAGGGAGGCTGAGCAGTTCTTC.